The 27 T cell receptor beta chains below all came from one sample that was sequenced in a study of T cell changes during pregnancy in multiple sclerosis. Assay: immunoSEQ multiplex PCR; the TCRdb copy retains only in-frame clones and omits some. The sample consists of 70,000 to 95,000 clones, approximately 94% of them appearing once. The sequencing used peripheral blood, collected after pregnancy. The receptors shown here come from a female donor in good health, enrolled as a control in a pregnancy study.

The chain recombines TRBV18 with TRBJ2-7; 7 bases line up with TRBD2. Per germline, CDR1 KGHSH and CDR2 LQKENI. The length of the CDR3 is 14 residues. Unmatched junction bases numbered 9, after V lost 3 bases and J lost 7 bases. The DNA for the CDR3 is TGTGCCAGCTCACCTGGGGCAGGGAGGGAAGAGCAGTACTTC. Its translation: CASSPGAGREEQYF.

This chain connects TRBV7-8 to TRBJ2-5; TRBD2 matches 7 bases. Trimming cost V 4 bases and J 5 bases; bases outside gene matches: 13. Germline-derived CDR1 and CDR2 are SGHVS and FQNEAQ. CDR3 length: 16 amino acids. The CDR3: CASSSRSAGAGETQYF. The CDR3 nucleotides read TGTGCCAGCAGCTCTCGCTCGGCGGGAGCTGGGGAGACCCAGTACTTC.

The chain combines TRBV18 with TRBJ2-2, with D maybe TRBD2 (5 bases). CDR3 length: 15 residues. Trimming removed 6 bases at V and 3 bases at J, with 14 bases between. Looked up from germline, CDR1 is KGHSH and CDR2 is LQKENI. The CDR3 spells CASSERVGDTGELFF. Written as DNA, the CDR3 is TGTGCCAGCTCGGAACGGGTGGGAGACACCGGGGAGCTGTTTTTT.

V gene TRBV20-1 combines with J gene TRBJ1-2; D ambiguous. Germline CDR1 reads DFQATT; CDR2 reads SNEGSKA (reference sequence). The CDR3 runs 11 residues. As DNA, the CDR3 is TGCAGGCCGGGTCGGGACTATGGCTACACCTTC. Its translation is CRPGRDYGYTF.

A remark on this clone: The same CDR3 also results from other DNA sequences found in this sample. This chain links TRBV9 with TRBJ2-5; TRBD2 matches at 15 bases. The CDR3 spans 16 residues. CDR1 SGDLS and CDR2 YYNGEE come from the germline V gene. V was clipped by 2 bases and J by 2 bases; unmatched bases: 1. CDR3 sequence: CASSVGLAGGQETQYF. In nucleotides, the CDR3 is TGTGCCAGCAGCGTCGGACTAGCGGGGGGGCAAGAGACCCAGTACTTC.

The CDR3 loop reads CASSLGVNTDTQYF. The CDR3 coding sequence is TGTGCCAGCAGCTTAGGAGTTAACACAGATACGCAGTATTTT. The chain carries TRBV7-3 and TRBJ2-3, with unresolved D. CDR1 is SGHTA, CDR2 FQGTGA, per germline. There are 14 residues in the CDR3. V shed 2 bases and J shed 2 bases, with 8 bases lying between them.

Here the CDR3 reads CASSSNAGKQETQYF. The CDR3 DNA is TGCGCCAGCAGCTCGAATGCGGGGAAGCAAGAGACCCAGTACTTC. The chain recombines TRBV5-1 with TRBJ2-5; perhaps TRBD2 as D (6 bases). The CDR3 covers 15 residues. V lost 3 bases to trimming and J lost 2 bases, with 14 bases between them. Per germline, CDR1 SGHRS and CDR2 YFSETQ. Full variable domain (missing parts from reference TRBV5-1 and TRBJ2-5): KAGVTQTPRYLIKTRGQQVTLSCSPISGHRSVSWYQQTPGQGLQFLFEYFSETQRNKGNFPGRFSGRQFSNSRSEMNVSTLELGDSALYLCASSSNAGKQETQYFGPGTRLLVL.

The V call is TRBV9, the J call TRBJ2-5, with 7 bases that match TRBD2. The J segment lost 2 bases and the V segment lost 2 bases, leaving 3 bases of the junction unmatched. CDR3 size: 14 residues. Germline CDR1 SGDLS, CDR2 YYNGEE. The CDR3 sequence: CASSVGGGQETQYF. CDR3 DNA: TGTGCCAGCAGCGTGGGGGGGGGTCAAGAGACCCAGTACTTC.

This clone was seen a few times. The V and J genes are TRBV7-8 and TRBJ2-3, with 10 bases lining up with TRBD2. Per the germline V gene, CDR1 is SGHVS and CDR2 is FQNEAQ. After removal of 3 bases from V and 4 bases from J, the junction contained 10 bases not matched to a gene. The CDR3 has 17 amino acids. The CDR3 protein is CASSFQAGGPGADTQYF. The CDR3 DNA is TGTGCCAGCAGCTTTCAAGCGGGGGGGCCCGGGGCAGATACGCAGTATTTT.

This chain uses TRBV2 with TRBJ2-1; 14 bases fit TRBD2. The CDR3 runs 14 residues. Germline values: CDR1 SNHLY, CDR2 FYNNEI. J was trimmed by 8 bases and V by 8 bases; bases with no gene match: 5. CDR3 sequence (DNA): TGTGCCAGCGGACTAGCGGGGGGTGGGTATGAGCAGTTCTTC. Protein: CASGLAGGGYEQFF.

This chain links TRBV18 with TRBJ2-3, with 9 bases matching TRBD2. Germline CDR1 and CDR2: KGHSH and LQKENI. This CDR3 contains 16 residues. V gave up 4 bases and J gave up 1 base; unmatched junction bases: 6. CDR3 protein: CASSRALAGRTDTQYF. CDR3 nucleotides: TGTGCCAGCTCACGAGCTCTAGCGGGGCGCACAGATACGCAGTATTTT.

The chain has TRBV27 and TRBJ2-7; no definite D call. The CDR3 has 13 amino acids. The germline V gene has CDR1 MNHEY and CDR2 SMNVEV (reference sequence). V was clipped by 4 bases and J by 3 bases, with 10 bases between them. Written as DNA, the CDR3 is TGTGCCAGCAGTTCCATTACCGGCTACGAGCAGTACTTC. It translates to CASSSITGYEQYF.

This chain links TRBV15 with TRBJ2-3, with D uncertain. The germline V gene has CDR1 LNHNV and CDR2 YYDKDF (reference sequence). Between the trimmed V and J ends, which lost 10 bases and 0 bases, there was a span of 14 bases. The CDR3 has 14 amino acids. The CDR3 sequence is CAIGSFGSTDTQYF. DNA of the CDR3: TGTGCCATCGGGTCTTTTGGGAGCACAGATACGCAGTATTTT.

V usage is TRBV7-9 and J usage is TRBJ2-1; 10 bases line up with TRBD2. After removal of 6 bases from V and 4 bases from J, the junction contained 6 bases not matched to a gene. Germline lookup yields CDR1 SEHNR and CDR2 FQNEAQ (reference sequence). The length of the CDR3 is 15 residues. CDR3 in amino acids: CASSLAGDTYNEQFF. Here the CDR3 DNA reads TGTGCCAGCAGTCTAGCGGGGGACACATACAATGAGCAGTTCTTC.

This clone has just one count. This chain connects TRBV19 to TRBJ2-7; 8 bases map to TRBD1. This CDR3 region has 12 residues. V gave up 5 bases and J gave up 6 bases; unmatched junction bases: 3. Germline loops: CDR1 LNHDA, CDR2 SQIVND (reference sequence). In DNA form, the CDR3 reads TGTGCCAGTAGTCACAGGGGGAGCGAGCAGTACTTC. It codes for CASSHRGSEQYF.

The chain joins TRBV7-9 to TRBJ1-5, with 7 bases fitting TRBD1. The germline V gene has CDR1 SEHNR and CDR2 FQNEAQ (reference sequence). CDR3 length equals 14 residues. The V segment lost 5 bases and the J segment 5 bases; nucleotides outside the gene matches: 6. Here the CDR3 DNA reads TGTGCCAGCAGCCCCGGGACAGACTATCAGCCCCAGCATTTT. Protein product: CASSPGTDYQPQHF. The full variable domain, its missing parts supplied by reference TRBV7-9 and TRBJ1-5, is DTGVSQNPRHKITKRGQNVTFRCDPISEHNRLYWYRQTLGQGPEFLTYFQNEAQLEKSRLLSDRFSAERPKGSFSTLEIQRTEQGDSAMYLCASSPGTDYQPQHFGDGTRLSIL.

This chain joins TRBV13 and TRBJ2-3; 10 bases match TRBD2. With 5 bases clipped from V and 2 bases from J, the junction kept 1 base outside the gene matches. The CDR3 is made up of 14 amino acids. Germline V lookup: CDR1 PRHDT, CDR2 FYEKMQ (reference sequence). The DNA of the CDR3 is TGTGCCAGCAGCAGCGGGAGGGCCACAGATACGCAGTATTTT. Protein product: CASSSGRATDTQYF.

The chain links TRBV9 to TRBJ2-1; 7 bases align to TRBD2. The trim removed 0 bases at V and 0 bases at J, leaving 3 bases unmatched. The CDR3 runs 16 residues. Germline assignment: CDR1 SGDLS and CDR2 YYNGEE. The CDR3 loop is CASSVVVAGSYNEQFF. The CDR3 nucleotides read TGTGCCAGCAGCGTAGTTGTAGCGGGCTCCTACAATGAGCAGTTCTTC.

This clone was seen a few times. The gene calls are TRBV7-8 and TRBJ2-7; the match to TRBD1 covers 12 bases. Germline loops: CDR1 SGHVS, CDR2 FQNEAQ. V gave up 5 bases and J gave up 4 bases; unmatched junction bases: 6. The CDR3 spans 15 residues. CDR3 in DNA: TGTGCCAGCAGCCTAGGGACAGGGGGCAGTTACGAGCAGTACTTC. Encoded protein: CASSLGTGGSYEQYF.

The CDR3 DNA reads as TGTGCCAGCAGCGCTGGGACAGGGGGGTCCGGGGAGCTGTTTTTT. Translating gives CASSAGTGGSGELFF. The chain carries TRBV25-1 and TRBJ2-2, with TRBD1 matching over 11 bases. The V gene's germline CDR1 is MGHDK and CDR2 SYGVNS. This CDR3 is 15 amino acids long. Losses at the gene ends were 6 bases for V and 6 bases for J; bases not matched to a gene: 6. The whole variable domain, filled in from reference TRBV25-1 and TRBJ2-2, reads EADIYQTPRYLVIGTGKKITLECSQTMGHDKMYWYQQDPGMELHLIHYSYGVNSTEKGDLSSESTVSRIRTEHFPLTLESARPSHTSQYLCASSAGTGGSGELFFGEGSRLTVL.

The chain recombines TRBV7-6 with TRBJ2-1; 11 nucleotides line up with TRBD2. Germline CDR1 is SGHVS and CDR2 is FNYEAQ. The V segment lost 5 bases and the J segment 8 bases; nucleotides outside the gene matches: 11. The CDR3 extends over 16 amino acids. As DNA, the CDR3 is TGTGCCAGCAGCCCTCAAGGTAGCGGGAGGGATGATGAGCAGTTCTTC. It translates to CASSPQGSGRDDEQFF.

The chain carries TRBV6-5 and TRBJ2-5, with a possible D match to TRBD2 (5 bases). Trimming removed 6 bases at V and 2 bases at J, with 16 bases between. Germline-derived CDR1 and CDR2 are MNHEY and SVGAGI. This CDR3 spans 15 amino acids. This CDR3 is CASSFRTPPQETQYF. The CDR3 nucleotides read TGTGCCAGCAGCTTCCGGACTCCTCCACAAGAGACCCAGTACTTC.

This chain joins TRBV19 and TRBJ2-5, with 8 bases aligning to TRBD1. V shed 0 bases and J 5 bases; nucleotides not matched to a gene: 5. The CDR3 totals 15 residues. Germline V gene lookup returns CDR1 LNHDA and CDR2 SQIVND (reference sequence). The DNA for the CDR3 is TGTGCCAGTAGTATAGATGGACAGGGTGGGGAGACCCAGTACTTC. It is translated as CASSIDGQGGETQYF.

CDR3: CASSPGQGDYGYTF. CDR3 coding DNA: TGTGCCAGCAGCCCAGGGCAGGGGGACTATGGCTACACCTTC. The genes are TRBV5-6 and TRBJ1-2; 7 bases line up with TRBD1. V was clipped by 4 bases and J by 3 bases; unmatched bases: 6. Germline CDR1 is SGHDT and CDR2 is YYEEEE. This CDR3 is built from 14 residues.

This chain joins TRBV28 and TRBJ1-2, with D possibly TRBD1 on 6 matching bases. CDR1 is MDHEN, CDR2 SYDVKM, per germline. The CDR3 is 17 amino acids. The ends were cut back, 5 bases at V and 4 bases at J, with 23 bases in the middle. The CDR3 is CASSPSPRTGMGYGYTF. The CDR3 nucleotides read TGTGCCAGCAGTCCCTCGCCCCGAACAGGGATGGGCTATGGCTACACCTTC.

The genes are TRBV5-6 and TRBJ2-7, with 7 bases that match TRBD2. The trim removed 1 base at V and 3 bases at J, leaving 4 bases unmatched. CDR1 and CDR2 from the germline V gene are SGHDT and YYEEEE. The length of the CDR3 is 14 residues. CDR3 bases: TGTGCCAGCAGCTTGAAAGGGAGGGTCTACGAGCAGTACTTC. Its translation is CASSLKGRVYEQYF. Full variable domain (remainder filled in from reference TRBV5-6 and TRBJ2-7): DAGVTQSPTHLIKTRGQQVTLRCSPKSGHDTVSWYQQALGQGPQFIFQYYEEEERQRGNFPDRFSGHQFPNYSSELNVNALLLGDSALYLCASSLKGRVYEQYFGPGTRLTVT.

The V gene is TRBV6-5, the J gene TRBJ2-7, with 9 bases that match TRBD1. Germline V gene sequence: CDR1 MNHEY, CDR2 SVGAGI. CDR3 length equals 15 residues. J was trimmed by 4 bases and V by 6 bases; bases with no gene match: 10. Here the CDR3 DNA reads TGTGCCAGCAGCCCGGGGCCAGGGACAGGGTACGAGCAGTACTTC. It encodes CASSPGPGTGYEQYF.